Listed here are 25 T cell receptor beta chains from one sample, sequenced in a study of T cell responses to AZD1222 COVID-19 vaccine (dated by TCRdb to 2020 to 2022). Explained via the paper, the time point label denotes: baseline before first vaccination. Libraries were prepared through the immunoSEQ multiplex PCR assay. TCRdb obtained this table from immuneACCESS and retained in-frame rearrangements with V and J assigned. These tables miss some clones; where compared with another copy, unresolved V genes account for less than half of the shortfall, and the remainder is unexplained. This sample gives around 200,000 clones in total; approximately 86% of them show up just once. The ten top clones hold about 0.49% of the sample. The specimen comprised peripheral blood, sampled on day 0 of AZD1222 vaccination. These receptors came from an adult in good health.

A few counts support this clone. The CDR3 DNA sequence: TGTGCCAGTAGTATAGCCGTGGGGGAAAACTATGGCTACACCTTC. Protein sequence: CASSIAVGENYGYTF. The gene calls are TRBV19 and TRBJ1-2, with D tentatively TRBD1 (5 bases). V gave up 1 base and J gave up 2 bases, with 11 bases separating them. CDR3 size: 15 residues. Germline CDR1 and CDR2: LNHDA and SQIVND (reference sequence). The full variable domain, its missing parts supplied by reference TRBV19 and TRBJ1-2, is DGGITQSPKYLFRKEGQNVTLSCEQNLNHDAMYWYRQDPGQGLRLIYYSQIVNDFQKGDIAEGYSVSREKKESFPLTVTSAQKNPTAFYLCASSIAVGENYGYTFGSGTRLTVV.

The chain is built from TRBV5-1 and TRBJ2-3; 8 positions match TRBD1. V dropped 3 bases and J dropped 2; count of bases not matched to a gene: 5. CDR3 size: 15 residues. In germline, CDR1 is SGHRS, CDR2 YFSETQ. The CDR3 region has the DNA TGCGCCAGCAGCTCCAGGGGGCAGAACACAGATACGCAGTATTTT. Its translation is CASSSRGQNTDTQYF.

V gene TRBV27 combines with J gene TRBJ1-2; possibly TRBD1 for D (5 bases). Germline V gene lookup returns CDR1 MNHEY and CDR2 SMNVEV (reference sequence). V was trimmed by 6 bases and J by 4 bases, leaving 12 bases between them. This CDR3 contains 13 residues. DNA of the CDR3: TGTGCCAGCAGCCCGACAGCCACCTATGGCTACACCTTC. This encodes CASSPTATYGYTF.

The rearrangement uses TRBV4-1 and TRBJ2-5; unclear D gene. The ends were cut back, 2 bases at V and 1 base at J, with 8 bases in the middle. Germline V lookup: CDR1 MGHRA, CDR2 YSYEKL. The CDR3 has 14 residues. CDR3 bases: TGCGCCAGCAGCCAACTAACCAGCCAAGAGACCCAGTACTTC. It translates to CASSQLTSQETQYF.

The V and J genes are TRBV29-1 and TRBJ2-7, with a possible D match to TRBD1 (6 bases). In germline, CDR1 is SQVTM, CDR2 ANQGSEA. The V end lost 7 bases, the J end lost 1 base, and 11 bases lay between the germline ends. This CDR3 comprises 12 residues. CDR3 bases: TGCAGCGCTGCACAGGGTTCCTACGAGCAGTACTTC. It translates to CSAAQGSYEQYF.

The table lists this clone with a count of one. This sequence joins TRBV3-1 (or the pseudogene TRBV3-2) and TRBJ2-1, with a weak D call TRBD2 (5 bases). CDR1 LGHDT and CDR2 YNNKEL come from the germline V gene (reference sequence). Trimming removed 3 bases at V and 8 bases at J, with 14 bases between. This CDR3 comprises 14 residues. The CDR3 protein is CASSQLRGSDEQFF. The CDR3 nucleotides are TGTGCCAGCAGCCAGCTCAGAGGGTCCGATGAGCAGTTCTTC.

In this sample, this clone turned up once. The V and J genes are TRBV5-6 and TRBJ2-5; D is ambiguous. Germline-derived CDR1 and CDR2 are SGHDT and YYEEEE. V shed 3 bases and J shed 5 bases, with 8 bases lying between them. This CDR3 spans 12 amino acids. This CDR3 is CASSSSVETQYF. For the CDR3, the DNA is TGTGCCAGCAGCTCCTCCGTGGAGACCCAGTACTTC.

The V call is TRBV6-5, the J call TRBJ1-6; D uncertain. The CDR3 is made up of 13 amino acids. The germline V gene has CDR1 MNHEY and CDR2 SVGAGI. Deletions cut 2 bases from V and 10 bases from J, with 9 bases between. CDR3 region: CASSYGRVSPLHF. In nucleotides, the CDR3 is TGTGCCAGCAGTTACGGGAGGGTCTCACCCCTCCACTTT.

The CDR3 DNA sequence: TGCGCCAGCAGTGAGTCACATCGGAGGGGGAACACTGAAGCTTTCTTT. It codes for CASSESHRRGNTEAFF. The J gene is TRBJ1-1, the V gene TRBV10-2; D is perhaps TRBD1 (5 bases). With 0 bases removed from V and 1 base from J, the gap between germline ends came to 12 bases. This CDR3 region has 16 residues. From germline, CDR1 is WSHSY and CDR2 SAAADI.

CDR3 loop: CASSLSQGGKRLQPQHF. The CDR3 DNA is TGTGCCAGCAGCTTAAGTCAGGGGGGAAAACGACTTCAGCCCCAGCATTTT. The V call is TRBV7-3, the J call TRBJ1-5; 7 positions agree with TRBD1. The CDR3 is made up of 17 amino acids. Germline CDR1 SGHTA, CDR2 FQGTGA. J gave up 6 bases and V 1 base, and 12 bases lay outside the gene matches.

This clone appeared a few times. This chain uses TRBV12-5 with TRBJ1-6; D not certain. CDR1 and CDR2 (germline): LGHNT, FRNRAP. Trimming stripped 6 bases from V and 8 bases from J, with 14 bases between. The CDR3 runs 14 residues. This CDR3 is CASGLGRLDSPLHF. CDR3 bases: TGTGCTAGTGGCCTAGGACGGTTGGATTCACCCCTCCACTTT.

The rearrangement links TRBV7-2 to TRBJ1-2, with D possibly TRBD1 on 6 matching bases. The CDR3 consists of 14 residues. The V gene lost 2 bases and the J gene lost 8 bases, with 15 bases spanning the gap. CDR1 is SGHTA, CDR2 FQGNSA, per germline. The CDR3: CASSLQTGKGGYTF. CDR3 nucleotide sequence: TGTGCCAGCAGCTTACAAACAGGGAAAGGGGGCTACACCTTC.

The genes are TRBV10-3 and TRBJ2-7, with 16 bases that match TRBD2. Germline V lookup: CDR1 ENHRY, CDR2 SYGVKD. CDR3 length equals 19 residues. The trim removed 4 bases at V and 0 bases at J, leaving 9 bases unmatched. The CDR3 DNA reads as TGTGCCATCAGTGGCGGGACTAGCGGGGGGGGTCGGAGCTCCTACGAGCAGTACTTC. This translates into CAISGGTSGGGRSSYEQYF.

This sequence joins TRBV29-1 and TRBJ2-3; D is unclear. The CDR3 length is 14 residues. Deletions cut 0 bases from V and 2 bases from J, with 9 bases between. The germline V gene encodes CDR1 SQVTM and CDR2 ANQGSEA. The CDR3 region is CSVEDSWITDTQYF. The CDR3 region has the DNA TGCAGCGTTGAAGATAGTTGGATCACAGATACGCAGTATTTT.

The J gene is TRBJ2-2, the V gene TRBV5-1; 7 bases fit TRBD1. With 2 bases clipped from V and 7 bases from J, the junction kept 11 bases outside the gene matches. The CDR3 covers 16 residues. The germline gives CDR1 SGHRS, CDR2 YFSETQ. Here the CDR3 reads CASSLDRQGSGGELFF. The CDR3 coding sequence is TGCGCCAGCAGCTTAGACCGACAGGGCTCTGGCGGGGAGCTGTTTTTT.

The chain is built from TRBV24-1 and TRBJ2-3; TRBD2 matches 9 bases. This CDR3 contains 18 residues. Germline CDR1 KGHDR, CDR2 SFDVKD. V dropped 1 base and J dropped 8; count of bases not matched to a gene: 15. This CDR3 is CATSDFWERGVPGGTQYF. The CDR3 DNA reads as TGTGCCACCAGTGATTTTTGGGAGCGGGGGGTACCTGGCGGTACGCAGTATTTT.

The chain joins TRBV5-1 to TRBJ2-5; 7 bases line up with TRBD2. The V gene's germline CDR1 is SGHRS and CDR2 YFSETQ. V shed 4 bases, J shed 5 bases, and the junction held 5 bases outside the gene matches. The CDR3 sequence is 13 residues long. CDR3 DNA sequence: TGCGCCAGCAGCCTGGGGCGGGGGGAGACCCAGTACTTC. It translates to CASSLGRGETQYF.

J is TRBJ2-4 and V is TRBV18; 10 nucleotides align to TRBD2. This CDR3 has 16 residues. Losses at the gene ends were 2 bases for V and 8 bases for J; bases not matched to a gene: 9. Looked up from germline, CDR1 is KGHSH and CDR2 is LQKENI. CDR3: CASSPAAGGPVDIQYF. The CDR3 DNA reads as TGTGCCAGCTCACCAGCAGCGGGAGGGCCTGTGGACATTCAGTACTTC.

J is TRBJ2-1 and V is TRBV10-1, with D perhaps TRBD1 (5 bases). The germline V gene encodes CDR1 WNHNN and CDR2 SYGVQD (reference sequence). CDR3 length equals 14 residues. Trimming removed 2 bases at V and 7 bases at J, with 12 bases between. The CDR3 coding sequence is TGCGCCAGCAGTGAGGTAGGGCAGGGAAATGAGCAGTTCTTC. Amino acid sequence: CASSEVGQGNEQFF.

J is TRBJ2-5 and V is TRBV7-2; D ambiguous. This CDR3 comprises 13 residues. V was shortened by 8 bases and J by 4 bases, with 14 bases between the two germline ends. Looked up from germline, CDR1 is SGHTA and CDR2 is FQGNSA. For the CDR3, the DNA is TGTGCCAGCGGACCCTGGGGTGGAGAGACCCAGTACTTC. Encoded protein: CASGPWGGETQYF.

In this sample, this clone turned up once. CDR3 residues: CASSEMGGTEAFF. The CDR3 DNA is TGTGCCAGCAGTGAGATGGGGGGGACTGAAGCTTTCTTT. The genes are TRBV6-4 and TRBJ1-1, with TRBD1 as a possible D gene (5 bases). In germline, CDR1 is MRHNA, CDR2 SNTAGT. V lost 3 bases to trimming and J lost 5 bases, with 10 bases between them. The CDR3 contains 13 residues.

V usage is TRBV9 and J usage is TRBJ2-7, with 7 bases fitting TRBD1. The ends lost 4 bases at V and 3 bases at J; junction bases unmatched: 10. Germline V gene data show CDR1 as SGDLS and CDR2 as YYNGEE. The CDR3 has 15 residues. The CDR3 sequence is CASSTRGGQNYEQYF. For the CDR3, the DNA is TGTGCCAGCAGCACCCGAGGGGGACAGAACTACGAGCAGTACTTC.

The V gene is TRBV5-5, the J gene TRBJ2-5; tentative D call: TRBD1 (5 bases). This CDR3 comprises 13 residues. Germline V gene sequence: CDR1 SGHKS, CDR2 YYEKEE (reference sequence). The V gene lost 4 bases and the J gene lost 5 bases, with 12 bases spanning the gap. Here the CDR3 reads CASSLGQWETQYF. CDR3 sequence (DNA): TGTGCCAGCAGCCTGGGGCAGTGGGAGACCCAGTACTTC.

The chain joins TRBV6-4 to TRBJ1-6; D unresolved. CDR3 length equals 14 residues. Germline V gives CDR1 MRHNA, CDR2 SNTAGT. Trimming shortened V by 2 bases and J by 9 bases, and 11 bases separated the two germline ends. The CDR3 protein is CASSDGILGSPLHF. CDR3 in DNA: TGTGCCAGCAGTGACGGCATATTGGGTTCACCCCTCCACTTT.

The chain links TRBV5-1 to TRBJ1-2, with no clear D. CDR1 is SGHRS, CDR2 YFSETQ, per germline. CDR3 size: 13 residues. Trimming removed 3 bases at V and 0 bases at J, with 6 bases between. Written as DNA, the CDR3 is TGCGCCAGCAGCTCGGACTCTAACTATGGCTACACCTTC. Translation: CASSSDSNYGYTF.